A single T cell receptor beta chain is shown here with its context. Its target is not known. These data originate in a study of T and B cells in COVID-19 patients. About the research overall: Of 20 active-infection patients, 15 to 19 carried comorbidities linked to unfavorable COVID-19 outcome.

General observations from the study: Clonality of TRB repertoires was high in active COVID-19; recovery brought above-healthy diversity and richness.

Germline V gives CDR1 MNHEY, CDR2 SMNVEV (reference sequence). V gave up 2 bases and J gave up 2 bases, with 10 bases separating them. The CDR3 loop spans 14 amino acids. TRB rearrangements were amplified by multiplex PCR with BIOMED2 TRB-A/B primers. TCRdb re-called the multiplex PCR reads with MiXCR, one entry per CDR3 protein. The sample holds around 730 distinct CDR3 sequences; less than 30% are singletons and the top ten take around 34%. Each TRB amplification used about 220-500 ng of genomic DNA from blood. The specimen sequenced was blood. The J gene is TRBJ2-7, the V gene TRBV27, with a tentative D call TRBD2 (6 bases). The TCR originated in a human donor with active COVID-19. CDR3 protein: CASSLAGIPYEQYF. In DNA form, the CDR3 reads TGTGCCAGCAGTTTAGCGGGAATTCCCTACGAGCAGTACTTC.